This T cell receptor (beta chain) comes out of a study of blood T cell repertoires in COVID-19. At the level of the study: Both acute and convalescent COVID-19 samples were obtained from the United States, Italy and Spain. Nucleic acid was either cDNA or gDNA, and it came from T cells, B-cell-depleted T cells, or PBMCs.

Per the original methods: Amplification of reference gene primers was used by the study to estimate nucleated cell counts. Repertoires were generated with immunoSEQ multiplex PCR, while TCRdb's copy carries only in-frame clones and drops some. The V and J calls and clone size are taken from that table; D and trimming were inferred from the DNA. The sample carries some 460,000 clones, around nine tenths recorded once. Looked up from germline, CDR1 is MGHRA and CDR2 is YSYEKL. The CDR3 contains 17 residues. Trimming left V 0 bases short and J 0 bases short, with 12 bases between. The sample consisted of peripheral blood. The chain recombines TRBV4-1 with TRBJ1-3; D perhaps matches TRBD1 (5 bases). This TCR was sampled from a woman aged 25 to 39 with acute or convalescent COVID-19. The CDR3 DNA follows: TGCGCCAGCAGCCAAGATATGGGGCTTAACTCTGGAAACACCATATATTTT. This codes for CASSQDMGLNSGNTIYF.